One and the same sample provided the 18 T cell receptor beta chains below, sequenced in a study of blood T cell repertoires in COVID-19. Some clones are missing from TCRdb's copy, which holds only in-frame ones; the method was immunoSEQ multiplex PCR. Found here are fewer than 150,000 clones, roughly 86% of them singletons; the top ten hold roughly 10%. Sequencing used peripheral blood. These receptors came from a man between 50 and 59 years old with active or convalescent COVID-19.

The rearrangement links TRBV24-1 to TRBJ1-4; no reliable D call. The CDR3 consists of 13 residues. Germline CDR1 KGHDR, CDR2 SFDVKD. Trimming shortened V by 4 bases and J by 8 bases, and 10 bases separated the two germline ends. CDR3 sequence reads: CATSDVDMEKLFF. In DNA, the CDR3 is TGTGCCACCAGTGACGTCGACATGGAAAAACTGTTTTTT.

The chain combines TRBV5-1 with TRBJ2-4; the D gene is possibly TRBD2 (6 bases). Per the germline V gene, CDR1 is SGHRS and CDR2 is YFSETQ. There are 20 residues in the CDR3. The germline V and J ends were trimmed by 0 bases and 0 bases, with 22 bases remaining between them. DNA of the CDR3: TGCGCCAGCAGCTTGGCGGGCGGGATAGCTCTCGGGGGAGCCAAAAACATTCAGTACTTC. Its protein product is CASSLAGGIALGGAKNIQYF.

In its sample, this clone was seen a few times. This sequence joins TRBV4-1 and TRBJ1-2; D is perhaps TRBD1 (5 bases). This CDR3 region has 16 residues. The V end was cut by 5 bases, the J end by 8 bases, with 24 bases between. In germline, CDR1 is MGHRA, CDR2 YSYEKL. The CDR3 DNA is TGCGCCAGCAGCTCCGATAAAACCTGGGGCAGTGGGGGCTACACCTTC. Protein: CASSSDKTWGSGGYTF.

The chain employs TRBV3-1 (or the pseudogene TRBV3-2) and TRBJ2-6, with D tentatively TRBD2 (5 bases). The V gene lost 4 bases and the J gene lost 0 bases, with 7 bases spanning the gap. This CDR3 is 15 amino acids long. Per the germline V gene, CDR1 is LGHDT and CDR2 is YNNKEL (reference sequence). This CDR3 reads CASSRGFSGANVLTF. The CDR3 nucleotides read TGTGCCAGCAGCCGCGGGTTCTCTGGGGCCAACGTCCTGACTTTC.

The chain recombines TRBV4-2 with TRBJ2-7, with D perhaps TRBD2 (6 bases). The V end was cut by 4 bases, the J end by 3 bases, with 19 bases between. Looked up from germline, CDR1 is LGHNA and CDR2 is YNFKEQ. The CDR3 has 16 amino acids. For the CDR3, the DNA is TGTGCCAGCAGCCGGCTGAGCGGAGGGGCAGGCTACGAGCAGTACTTC. This translates into CASSRLSGGAGYEQYF.

V gene TRBV5-4 combines with J gene TRBJ2-7; 8 bases line up with TRBD1. Germline CDR1 is SGHNT and CDR2 is YYREEE (reference sequence). V shed 4 bases, J shed 4 bases, and the junction held 10 bases outside the gene matches. This CDR3 comprises 15 residues. CDR3 in DNA: TGTGCCAGCAGCCCCGGACAGGGAAGGGCGTACGAGCAGTACTTC. It codes for CASSPGQGRAYEQYF.

The chain joins TRBV9 to TRBJ1-4, with TRBD1 identical over 9 bases. With V trimmed by 4 bases and J by 0 bases, 7 bases remained unmatched. The CDR3 covers 17 residues. Germline V gene sequence: CDR1 SGDLS, CDR2 YYNGEE. CDR3 in amino acids: CASSPRTGVATNEKLFF. CDR3 DNA sequence: TGTGCCAGCAGCCCGAGGACAGGGGTTGCAACTAATGAAAAACTGTTTTTT.

The chain couples TRBV24-1 to TRBJ2-2, with 10 positions matching TRBD1. The CDR3 extends over 18 amino acids. Germline V lookup: CDR1 KGHDR, CDR2 SFDVKD. V lost 4 bases, J lost 1 base, and 8 bases stayed unmatched. The CDR3: CATSDVPGQGQNTGELFF. The CDR3 nucleotides are TGTGCCACCAGTGACGTCCCGGGACAGGGGCAGAACACCGGGGAGCTGTTTTTT.

V usage is TRBV12-3 or TRBV12-4 and J usage is TRBJ1-5; TRBD1 is a possible D gene (5 bases). Deletions cut 5 bases from V and 2 bases from J, with 7 bases between. This CDR3 has 13 residues. DNA for the CDR3: TGTGCCAGCAGTCCGGGGGGCAATCAGCCCCAGCATTTT. It encodes CASSPGGNQPQHF.

This chain links TRBV6-5 with TRBJ1-1, with TRBD1 as a possible D gene (5 bases). The CDR3 is 14 residues long. The germline gives CDR1 MNHEY, CDR2 SVGAGI. Trimming shortened V by 6 bases and J by 2 bases, and 13 bases separated the two germline ends. The DNA of the CDR3 is TGTGCCAGCAGGTCTTATACAGGAAACACTGAAGCTTTCTTT. It specifies CASRSYTGNTEAFF.

This clone was counted only a few times. V usage is TRBV7-9 and J usage is TRBJ2-2; D is unresolved. Per germline, CDR1 SEHNR and CDR2 FQNEAQ (reference sequence). The CDR3 spans 13 residues. The germline V and J ends were trimmed by 5 bases and 6 bases, with 10 bases remaining between them. The CDR3 DNA is TGTGCCAGCAGCCTTACAGTACCCGGGGAGCTGTTTTTT. Protein product: CASSLTVPGELFF.

J is TRBJ1-2 and V is TRBV6-5; 12 nucleotides line up with TRBD1. This CDR3 region has 15 residues. V was clipped by 4 bases and J by 7 bases; unmatched bases: 7. Germline CDR1 is MNHEY and CDR2 is SVGAGI. CDR3 nucleotide sequence: TGTGCCAGCAGTTCGCCAGGGACAGGGGGCCGTGGCTACACCTTC. Translation gives CASSSPGTGGRGYTF.

This chain links TRBV6-1 with TRBJ2-7; no definite D call. The CDR3 runs to 12 residues. The germline CDR1 and CDR2 sequences are MNHNS and SASEGT. Trimming cost V 2 bases and J 3 bases, with 5 bases left between them. This chain's CDR3 is CASSERDYEQYF. Written as DNA, the CDR3 is TGTGCCAGCAGTGAAAGAGACTACGAGCAGTACTTC.

The genes are TRBV28 and TRBJ1-3; 8 bases agree with TRBD1. The V segment lost 6 bases and the J segment 1 base; nucleotides outside the gene matches: 8. This CDR3 comprises 16 residues. Germline loops: CDR1 MDHEN, CDR2 SYDVKM. DNA of the CDR3: TGTGCCAGCAGATCTCGACAGGGGTTATCTGGAAACACCATATATTTT. Its protein product is CASRSRQGLSGNTIYF.

This clone was observed a handful of times. The V call is TRBV3-1 (or the pseudogene TRBV3-2), the J call TRBJ1-3; D gene unclear. There are 15 residues in the CDR3. The ends were cut back, 4 bases at V and 0 bases at J, with 10 bases in the middle. CDR1 and CDR2 from the germline V gene are LGHDT and YNNKEL (reference sequence). CDR3 sequence reads: CASSPQYDSGNTIYF. Here the CDR3 DNA reads TGTGCCAGCAGCCCCCAGTATGACTCTGGAAACACCATATATTTT.

The rearrangement uses TRBV7-2 and TRBJ1-2; 9 bases line up with TRBD1. This CDR3 has 13 amino acids. Germline CDR1 and CDR2: SGHTA and FQGNSA. Unmatched junction bases numbered 5, after V lost 5 bases and J lost 7 bases. This CDR3 is CASSQTGGRGYTF. The CDR3 DNA reads TGTGCCAGCAGCCAAACAGGGGGCCGTGGCTACACCTTC.

The V call is TRBV19, the J call TRBJ1-2, with 9 positions matching TRBD1. The length of the CDR3 is 15 residues. The germline V gene encodes CDR1 LNHDA and CDR2 SQIVND (reference sequence). V lost 6 bases to trimming and J lost 8 bases; unmatched junction nucleotides: 13. CDR3 in amino acids: CASSPSRGQGHGYTF. Here the CDR3 DNA reads TGTGCCAGTAGCCCCTCGAGGGGACAGGGTCACGGCTACACCTTC.

This chain uses TRBV14 with TRBJ2-1, with 10 bases fitting TRBD2. The V gene end was trimmed by 2 bases and the J gene end by 9 bases; junction bases not matched to a gene: 10. CDR3 length: 16 amino acids. Germline loops: CDR1 SGHDN, CDR2 FVKESK. This chain's CDR3 is CASSQSASGSLREQFF. CDR3 bases: TGTGCCAGCAGCCAAAGCGCTAGCGGGAGCCTACGTGAGCAGTTCTTC.